This TCR beta chain was recorded in a study of T-cell memory formation after mild COVID-19 (dated by TCRdb to the early 2020s). Some background on the complete study: TCR sequence clusters from the two donors were largely donor specific. T-cell clones expanding and contracting after mild COVID-19 in two donors were tracked by longitudinal TCRalpha and TCRbeta repertoire sequencing. Two young, previously healthy adult volunteers made up the cohort, one male and one female.

On the study overall, not on this receptor specifically: Clones that contracted from day 15 to 85 showed balanced CD4/CD8 phenotypes, whereas a second wave of clones that expanded from day 15 to 37 leaned towards CD4+. Contracting CD4+ clones appeared mostly in the CM and EM memory subsets, whereas CD8+ clones were enriched in EMRA. The study covered only a couple of mild cases, and larger cohorts including severe cases with pre-infection samples were considered necessary. SARS-CoV-2 specificity of the second-wave clones peaking on day 37 was not confirmed. The detection of some responding clones in pre-infection memory suggests that pre-existing cross-reactive memory T cells joined the SARS-CoV-2 response.

At the junction V is shortened by 7 bases and J by 6 bases, with 14 bases in between. The CDR3 measures 12 amino acids from cysteine to phenylalanine. Just CDR3 DNA is preserved here, 36 bases in frame from base 1. CDR1 and CDR2, per the germline V gene, are SQVTM and ANQGSEA. Of note for this clonotype: The specificity of this receptor is unknown. No quality values exist for individual bases; no much larger clone is one base distant.

PBMCs were isolated by Ficoll-Paque density gradient centrifugation. Sequencing relied on an Illumina NovaSeq 6000. TCRalpha and TCRbeta cDNA libraries were constructed by 5'RACE with constant-segment primers, with sample barcodes and unique molecular identifiers being introduced. RNA was extracted from every sample with Trizol reagent. Library amplification was performed in two PCR steps, and a second sample barcode and Illumina TruSeq adapters were introduced in the second step. Sequencing of the libraries was done on an Illumina NovaSeq, producing 2 x 150 bp paired-end reads. The study's processing was this. Demultiplexing of reads and collapsing into UMI-guided consensus sequences were performed with migec v1.2.7. With mixcr v2.1.11, UMI consensuses were aligned to TRA and TRB V and J templates and assembled into clonotypes. A clonotype was counted as expanded or contracted only if both edgeR and NoisET called the change significant, with noise models trained on biological replicates. For edgeR calls, a false discovery rate-adjusted p below 0.01 and a log2 fold-change threshold of 1 were applied. As an exploratory analysis of dynamics, max-normalized trajectories of the 1000 most abundant clonotypes were examined with PCA combined with hierarchical clustering. The CD4 or CD8 phenotype of responding clones was assigned using the separately sequenced CD4+ and CD8+ repertoires. Through fastp at Q25 and MiXCR, TCRdb rebuilt clones from the public reads, retaining in-frame beta chains. Each entry merges the rows of one CDR3 protein and shows their most common DNA and genes. These V and J calls derive from TCRdb rather than the authors' analysis. This sample comprises hundreds of thousands of distinct CDR3 sequences, approximately 20% of them detected only once. The ten largest clones take up 8.4% of the sample.

The TCR was taken from an adult woman who had mild COVID-19 (a few samples of this study predate the infection). The sample titles of this study are shuffled in the database, so cell type and time point are left out; the donor was told from shared clones. The chain was built from TRBV29-1 and TRBJ2-3; TRBD2 is a weak D gene call, 6 bases matching. Sequenced material: PBMCs or a T cell subset sorted from them (not recorded which). At the DNA level, the sequence is TGCAGCGACGGCGGGGCGGCCGATACGCAGTATTTT. This translates into CSDGGAADTQYF.